This TCR beta chain was recorded in a study of identical twins. Study-wide findings and caveats: Clonotypes of the beta chain that were abundant in cord blood carried fewer insertions (memory repertoires showed none).

MiXCR, run by TCRdb on the 5' RACE reads, gives a single entry per CDR3 protein. The table includes roughly 290,000 distinct CDR3 sequences, roughly 9.8% detected once. The V and J ends lost 2 bases and 5 bases, in that order; junction bases with no gene match: 5. Germline CDR1 reads MDHEN; CDR2 reads SYDVKM. CDR3 size: 14 residues. With respect to this clonotype: What it binds is unknown.

These data were also filed under a second study, of yellow fever vaccine responses in identical twins.

The chain couples TRBV28 to TRBJ2-5, with 7 positions matching TRBD1. The origin of this receptor is a woman aged 18 to 35 in good health. The source material was CD8+ T cells sorted from blood. The chain's CDR3 is CASSLLTGVETQYF. Written as DNA, the CDR3 is TGTGCCAGCAGTTTACTAACAGGGGTGGAGACCCAGTACTTC.